The 24 T cell receptor beta chains given below trace back to one sample, sequenced in a study of blood T cell repertoires in COVID-19. Using immunoSEQ multiplex PCR, the repertoire was profiled, and TCRdb retains in-frame clones only, with some absent. The table lists over 70,000 clones, roughly 80% of them singletons. The sequencing sample was made of peripheral blood. These receptors all stem from a man between 65 and 79 years old with COVID-19, enrolled during active disease.

The V call is TRBV7-9, the J call TRBJ2-2, with a possible D match to TRBD1 (6 bases). Germline CDR1 SEHNR, CDR2 FQNEAQ (reference sequence). The CDR3 extends over 14 amino acids. Trimming took off 3 bases at V and 7 bases at J, with 12 bases between the two ends. The CDR3 nucleotides are TGTGCCAGCAGCTTTAATCAGGGGAGCGGGGAGCTGTTTTTT. This translates into CASSFNQGSGELFF.

The rearrangement uses TRBV6-5 and TRBJ1-1; TRBD1 is a possible D gene (5 bases). V shed 6 bases and J shed 6 bases, with 14 bases lying between them. The CDR3 is 13 amino acids. The germline gives CDR1 MNHEY, CDR2 SVGAGI. In nucleotides, the CDR3 is TGTGCCAGCAGCGGTATTAGGGGTTCTGAAGCTTTCTTT. Translating it yields CASSGIRGSEAFF.

The chain uses TRBV24-1 and TRBJ2-1; TRBD2 matches 16 bases. Trimming took 3 bases from V and 0 from J; bases not matched to a gene: 7. CDR1 is KGHDR and CDR2 is SFDVKD in the germline V gene. CDR3 size: 20 residues. CDR3 in DNA: TGTGCCACCAGTGATCCGGGACTAGCGGGAGGGCCGAGCTCCTACAATGAGCAGTTCTTC. It specifies CATSDPGLAGGPSSYNEQFF.

CDR3 sequence reads: CASSSQGYSTNEKLFF. DNA of the CDR3: TGTGCCAGCAGTAGCCAGGGGTATTCGACTAATGAAAAACTGTTTTTT. This rearrangement joins TRBV28 to TRBJ1-4; D is perhaps TRBD1 (6 bases). The CDR3 spans 16 residues. Germline V gene sequence: CDR1 MDHEN, CDR2 SYDVKM. Trimming stripped 5 bases from V and 2 bases from J, with 15 bases between.

The chain has TRBV11-1 and TRBJ2-3; 8 bases match TRBD2. The CDR3 has 14 residues. Germline V CDR1 and CDR2: SGHAT, FQDESV (reference sequence). V trimming: 3 bases; J trimming: 3 bases; junction bases outside the gene matches: 2. The DNA of the CDR3 is TGTGCCAGCAGCTTTAGCGGGAATACAGATACGCAGTATTTT. Protein product: CASSFSGNTDTQYF.

This chain joins TRBV6-5 and TRBJ2-3; D remains ambiguous. V dropped 6 bases and J dropped 6 bases, with 13 bases sitting between them. CDR3 size: 13 residues. Germline V gene sequence: CDR1 MNHEY, CDR2 SVGAGI. The CDR3 protein is CASRSALRDTQYF. The CDR3 nucleotides read TGTGCCAGCAGGTCCGCCCTCCGGGATACGCAGTATTTT.

The DNA for the CDR3 is TGTGCCAGCAGCTTGGGTTCTAGCGGAAGCTCCTACGAGCAGTACTTC. It is translated as CASSLGSSGSSYEQYF. This chain connects TRBV5-8 to TRBJ2-7; 7 bases align to TRBD2. V gave up 0 bases and J gave up 0 bases; unmatched junction bases: 6. The germline V gene has CDR1 SGHTS and CDR2 YDEGEE. This CDR3 has 16 amino acids. The whole variable domain, filled in from reference TRBV5-8 and TRBJ2-7, reads EAGVTQSPTHLIKTRGQQATLRCSPISGHTSVYWYQQALGLGLQFLLWYDEGEERNRGNFPPRFSGRQFPNYSSELNVNALELEDSALYLCASSLGSSGSSYEQYFGPGTRLTVT.

The V gene is TRBV4-3, the J gene TRBJ2-1; D possibly corresponds to TRBD2 (5 bases). V was pared by 0 bases and J by 6 bases, with 9 bases between. Per the germline V gene, CDR1 is LGHNA and CDR2 is YSLEER. The CDR3 is made up of 14 amino acids. CDR3 coding DNA: TGCGCCAGCAGCCAAGATGCTAGCCCCAATGAGCAGTTCTTC. Translating gives CASSQDASPNEQFF.

A few counts support this clone. This chain links TRBV7-9 with TRBJ2-7; possibly TRBD2 for D (5 bases). With 0 bases removed from V and 7 bases from J, the gap between germline ends came to 13 bases. Germline lookup yields CDR1 SEHNR and CDR2 FQNEAQ (reference sequence). The CDR3 consists of 14 residues. The DNA for the CDR3 is TGTGCCAGCAGCTTAGCCCCTAGCAGCAGGGAGCAGTACTTC. It yields the protein CASSLAPSSREQYF.

This clone has a count of ten or more. The chain has TRBV4-1 and TRBJ2-2; 9 nucleotides align to TRBD2. The CDR3 runs 17 residues. Looked up from germline, CDR1 is MGHRA and CDR2 is YSYEKL. The junction had 11 bases not matched to a gene; V was cut back by 0 bases and J by 9 bases. The CDR3 nucleotides read TGCGCCAGCAGCCAAGATGGAGGTAGCGGGAGTGGGCGGGAGCTGTTTTTT. As protein: CASSQDGGSGSGRELFF.

The chain joins TRBV28 to TRBJ1-2, with 7 bases aligning to TRBD1. The germline gives CDR1 MDHEN, CDR2 SYDVKM. The CDR3 is 12 residues long. The J segment lost 4 bases and the V segment lost 6 bases, leaving 2 bases of the junction unmatched. This CDR3 is CASRGTVYGYTF. In DNA form, the CDR3 reads TGTGCCAGCAGAGGGACAGTCTATGGCTACACCTTC.

V and J are TRBV2 and TRBJ2-7; D gene unclear. V was trimmed by 5 bases and J by 5 bases, leaving 13 bases between them. This CDR3 spans 13 amino acids. Per the germline V gene, CDR1 is SNHLY and CDR2 is FYNNEI. The DNA of the CDR3 is TGTGCCAGCAGTCTAGACCCGGTCCACGAGCAGTACTTC. This gives the protein CASSLDPVHEQYF.

The genes are TRBV19 and TRBJ2-3; maybe TRBD2 (6 bases). The CDR3 sequence is 14 residues long. V gave up 4 bases and J gave up 3 bases, with 11 bases separating them. From germline, CDR1 is LNHDA and CDR2 SQIVND (reference sequence). Written as DNA, the CDR3 is TGTGCCAGTAGTACACTCGGGGGAACAGATACGCAGTATTTT. It translates to CASSTLGGTDTQYF.

The chain uses TRBV5-1 and TRBJ2-5; the D gene is possibly TRBD2 (5 bases). The V end lost 0 bases, the J end lost 4 bases, and 10 bases lay between the germline ends. CDR3 length: 14 residues. The V gene's germline CDR1 is SGHRS and CDR2 YFSETQ. The CDR3 spells CASSLGTSPETQYF. The CDR3 nucleotides are TGCGCCAGCAGCTTGGGCACTAGTCCAGAGACCCAGTACTTC.

This clone was found many times. The chain combines TRBV30 with TRBJ1-3; 8 bases map to TRBD1. Germline trimming cut 5 bases from V and 6 bases from J; bases unmatched to any gene: 9. The length of the CDR3 is 14 residues. CDR1 is GTSNPN, CDR2 SVGIG, per germline (reference sequence). The CDR3 loop is CAWALMTGENTIYF. Written as DNA, the CDR3 is TGTGCCTGGGCTTTGATGACAGGGGAAAACACCATATATTTT.

The V gene is TRBV5-1, the J gene TRBJ1-1, with D perhaps TRBD1 (5 bases). This CDR3 spans 16 amino acids. V lost 0 bases, J lost 0 bases, and 12 bases lay in between. Germline lookup yields CDR1 SGHRS and CDR2 YFSETQ. As DNA, the CDR3 is TGCGCCAGCAGCTTGGCAGCAGGGCTACTGAACACTGAAGCTTTCTTT. Its translation: CASSLAAGLLNTEAFF.

V and J are TRBV24-1 and TRBJ1-5; D not certain. This CDR3 is 13 amino acids long. V dropped 3 bases and J dropped 6 bases, with 8 bases sitting between them. Per the germline V gene, CDR1 is KGHDR and CDR2 is SFDVKD. Here the CDR3 DNA reads TGTGCCACCAGTGATAAGGGAGGTCAGCCCCAGCATTTT. Its translation: CATSDKGGQPQHF.

This clone appeared once. The genes are TRBV6-2 or TRBV6-3 and TRBJ2-7, with 7 positions matching TRBD2. The V segment lost 7 bases and the J segment 0 bases; nucleotides outside the gene matches: 9. Germline-derived CDR1 and CDR2 are MNHEY and SVGEGT. This CDR3 has 15 residues. CDR3 residues: CASNPTSWSSYEQYF. The DNA of the CDR3 is TGTGCCAGCAACCCGACTAGCTGGAGCTCCTACGAGCAGTACTTC.

This clone was seen only a few times. V usage is TRBV11-3 and J usage is TRBJ1-6; 12 nucleotides align to TRBD1. There are 16 residues in the CDR3. Germline CDR1 is SGHNT and CDR2 is YENEEA. Trimming removed 3 bases from V and 8 bases from J; junction bases left unmatched: 5. For the CDR3, the DNA is TGTGCCAGCAGCTTGGTGGGACAGGGGGCATATTCACCCCTCCACTTT. Protein: CASSLVGQGAYSPLHF.

This clone was detected only a few times. The chain recombines TRBV24-1 with TRBJ1-3, with D possibly TRBD1 on 6 matching bases. Trimming pared 7 bases from V and 2 bases from J, leaving 14 bases between. The CDR3 runs to 15 residues. Germline assignment: CDR1 KGHDR and CDR2 SFDVKD. The CDR3 nucleotides read TGTGCCACCAGAATCACCGGGACAACTGGAAACACCATATATTTT. It yields the protein CATRITGTTGNTIYF.

V gene TRBV5-1 combines with J gene TRBJ1-1; the D is unclear. Trimming left V 1 base short and J 2 bases short, with 9 bases between. Germline assignment: CDR1 SGHRS and CDR2 YFSETQ. The CDR3 contains 14 residues. For the CDR3, the DNA is TGCGCCAGCAGCTTGACAGAGTACAACACTGAAGCTTTCTTT. Protein product: CASSLTEYNTEAFF.

The rearrangement joins TRBV27 to TRBJ1-1; D is undetermined. Trimming took 5 bases from V and 1 from J, leaving 11 bases between them. Germline V CDR1 and CDR2: MNHEY, SMNVEV (reference sequence). CDR3 length: 14 residues. CDR3 sequence (DNA): TGTGCCAGCAGTCCGCGGGCTACGAACACTGAAGCTTTCTTT. This gives the protein CASSPRATNTEAFF.

The chain links TRBV27 to TRBJ1-3, with TRBD1 identical over 9 bases. The V gene end was trimmed by 8 bases and the J gene end by 3 bases; junction bases not matched to a gene: 5. Germline V gene lookup returns CDR1 MNHEY and CDR2 SMNVEV (reference sequence). The CDR3 spans 14 residues. CDR3 DNA: TGTGCCAGCGGGAGGACAGGGGATGGAAACACCATATATTTT. Its protein is CASGRTGDGNTIYF.

The genes are TRBV11-2 and TRBJ1-5; D might be TRBD1 (5 bases). This CDR3 contains 15 residues. Germline assignment: CDR1 SGHAT and CDR2 FQNNGV. Deletions cut 0 bases from V and 3 bases from J, with 9 bases between. Here the CDR3 DNA reads TGTGCCAGCAGCTTAGATGCAGGGCCCAATCAGCCCCAGCATTTT. This encodes CASSLDAGPNQPQHF.